This TCR beta chain came from a study of shared clonotypes between healthy human individuals. Study conclusions and caveats: About 5% was the fraction of naive CD4 clonotypes found shared across a handful of donors. Generally, estimated richness proved larger in naive subsets than it did in memory subsets.

Regarding this clone: Its antigen is as yet unknown.

Authors' processing steps: Junction-only sequences without quality scores were provided by ImmunoSEQ, so filtering was different. The repertoire was sequenced with immunoSEQ multiplex PCR; TCRdb's copy has only in-frame clones and lacks some. V and J calls plus clone size are reproduced from that table; the DNA served to infer D and trimming. Here the sample spans 600,000 to 750,000 clones, about nine tenths being singletons. V lost 6 bases and J lost 2; bases outside the gene matches: 8. The CDR3 is 15 residues long. Germline CDR1 SEHNR, CDR2 FQNEAQ (reference sequence). The sample taken for sequencing was memory CD8+ T cells from PBMCs. Subset indicated: CD45RO+ cells pooled with CCR7-negative TemRA cells. The chain uses TRBV7-9 and TRBJ2-3; 7 bases are a match to TRBD2. The receptor's source is a man between 18 and 29 years old in good health. Some clones in this sample may be carry-over from other donors' samples. For the CDR3, the DNA is TGTGCCAGCAGAGCCACTAGCGTTATCACAGATACGCAGTATTTT. Encoded protein: CASRATSVITDTQYF.